This T cell receptor (beta chain) was recorded in a study of T cells after yellow fever vaccination. General study findings and limits: Weaker overall, the secondary response nonetheless peaked faster (day 5 versus 15). Clonotype sharing between CD4 and CD8 compartments was small. Sorted repertoires could include abundant contaminating clonotypes from bulk cells.

For TCR, cDNA came from 5'RACE template switching, which added a universal primer site and UMIs. TCRdb called the 5' RACE reads again in MiXCR, with one record for every CDR3 protein. The sample lists 500,000 to 650,000 distinct CDR3 sequences; 17% were seen once. This clonotype appeared many times. Its target is not known. The TCR sequence derives from a young man who received the YFV17D yellow fever vaccine. The starting material was PBMCs, obtained less than 6 days after the first yellow fever vaccination.

The CDR3 coding sequence is TGTGCCAGTACGCGGGGGCCCGGAAACGCAGATACGCAGTATTTT. As protein: CASTRGPGNADTQYF. V gene TRBV19 combines with J gene TRBJ2-3; TRBD2 might be the D (7 bases). The germline V and J ends were trimmed by 7 bases and 4 bases, with 18 bases remaining between them. The CDR3 length is 15 residues. Germline CDR1 and CDR2: LNHDA and SQIVND (reference sequence). The whole variable domain, remainder taken from reference TRBV19 and TRBJ2-3, is DGGITQSPKYLFRKEGQNVTLSCEQNLNHDAMYWYRQDPGQGLRLIYYSQIVNDFQKGDIAEGYSVSREKKESFPLTVTSAQKNPTAFYLCASTRGPGNADTQYFGPGTRLTVL.